This is a list of T cell receptor beta chains from one sample in a study of PD-1 blockade in classical Hodgkin lymphoma. Sequencing was performed with immunoSEQ multiplex PCR; in TCRdb, only in-frame clones are kept and a portion is missing. The repertoire consists of roughly 90,000 clones, with roughly 79% occurring once and the leading ten covering roughly 15%. This specimen was peripheral blood mononuclear cells (PBMCs), taken before the second cycle of nivolumab. These receptors originate from a human donor with classical Hodgkin lymphoma. Each CDR3 is given with its conserved first and last residue. Fields, in order: J gene, D gene, clone size, V gene, CDR3 length, CDR3 protein, CDR3 DNA. The D gene is left open where the match is weak. Some rows have no size entry. The others give once, few or many, or a class for an expanded clone.

>TRBJ2-1|-|-|TRBV27|14
CASSWGDSYNEQFF
TGTGCCAGCAGTTGGGGGGACAGCTACAATGAGCAGTTCTTC
>TRBJ1-2|-|-|TRBV7-2|15
CASSLELETPYGYTF
TGTGCCAGCAGCTTAGAATTGGAGACTCCTTATGGCTACACCTTC
>TRBJ1-3|-|-|TRBV5-6|15
CASSLRSGAGNTIYF
TGTGCCAGCAGCTTGAGGTCGGGGGCTGGAAACACCATATATTTT
>TRBJ2-1|TRBD2|-|TRBV7-3|12
CASGTRPNEQFF
TGTGCCAGCGGGACTAGGCCCAATGAGCAGTTCTTC
>TRBJ1-1|TRBD1|few|TRBV15|12
CATSRPDRAAFF
TGTGCCACCAGCAGACCCGACAGGGCGGCTTTCTTT
>TRBJ2-1|TRBD2|-|TRBV5-4|16
CASSPDSGRRYNEQFF
TGTGCCAGCAGCCCTGATAGCGGGAGGCGCTACAATGAGCAGTTCTTC
>TRBJ2-7|-|-|TRBV2|13
CASSAVESYEQYF
TGTGCCAGCAGTGCCGTAGAATCCTACGAGCAGTACTTC
>TRBJ1-1|-|-|TRBV5-1|14
CASSLSGIDTEAFF
TGCGCCAGCAGCTTGTCAGGGATAGACACTGAAGCTTTCTTT
>TRBJ1-2|TRBD1|-|TRBV28|15
CASSTPGQGARGYTF
TGTGCCAGCAGTACTCCCGGCCAGGGGGCCCGTGGCTACACCTTC
>TRBJ1-3|-|-|TRBV28|12
CASGISGNTIYF
TGTGCCAGCGGGATATCTGGAAACACCATATATTTT
>TRBJ2-3|-|few|TRBV11-1|13
CASSLNPSDTQYF
TGTGCCAGCAGCTTAAACCCCTCTGATACGCAGTATTTT
>TRBJ2-1|TRBD2|-|TRBV2|14
CASSGGLASNEQFF
TGTGCCAGCAGTGGGGGACTAGCATCGAATGAGCAGTTCTTC
>TRBJ1-2|TRBD1|-|TRBV2|15
CASSERTGTLYGYTF
TGTGCCAGCAGTGAAAGGACAGGGACCCTCTATGGCTACACCTTC
>TRBJ2-5|-|-|TRBV28|13
CASSLNGRGTQYF
TGTGCCAGCAGTCTTAACGGCCGAGGGACCCAGTACTTC
>TRBJ2-3|-|once|TRBV28|12
CASSSSVDTQYF
TGTGCCAGCAGTTCGAGTGTGGATACGCAGTATTTT
>TRBJ2-1|TRBD2|-|TRBV7-9|16
CASSLAASGRRGEQFF
TGTGCCAGCAGCTTAGCGGCTAGCGGGAGAAGAGGTGAGCAGTTCTTC
>TRBJ2-1|TRBD2|few|TRBV7-9|14
CASGLAGVGNEQFF
TGTGCCAGCGGGCTAGCGGGAGTGGGGAATGAGCAGTTCTTC
>TRBJ1-1|-|few|TRBV5-1|13
CASSLAGDTEAFF
TGCGCCAGCAGCTTGGCTGGGGACACTGAAGCTTTCTTT
>TRBJ1-1|-|-|TRBV7-2|13
CASSPTSNTEAFF
TGTGCCAGCAGCCCTACCTCGAACACTGAAGCTTTCTTT
>TRBJ2-2|-|-|TRBV27|11
CASRGLGELFF
TGTGCCAGCAGGGGGTTAGGGGAGCTGTTTTTT
>TRBJ2-4|-|-|TRBV7-2|15
CASRVTGGPENIQYF
TGTGCCAGCAGGGTAACCGGAGGGCCGGAAAACATTCAGTACTTC
>TRBJ2-7|-|-|TRBV7-6|12
CASSTGNYEQYF
TGTGCCAGCAGCACGGGGAATTACGAGCAGTACTTC
>TRBJ2-1|TRBD1|-|TRBV2|14
CASSETGVGNEQFF
TGTGCCAGCAGTGAGACAGGGGTTGGTAATGAGCAGTTCTTC
>TRBJ2-1|-|-|TRBV7-6|16
CASSPGPGTAYNEQFF
TGTGCCAGCAGCCCAGGGCCTGGGACGGCTTACAATGAGCAGTTCTTC
>TRBJ2-1|-|-|TRBV14|14
CASSPWLRVYEQFF
TGTGCCAGCAGCCCGTGGTTGCGGGTTTATGAGCAGTTCTTC
>TRBJ1-2|-|-|TRBV9|16
CASSPYGGGQNYGYTF
TGTGCCAGCAGCCCTTACGGCGGGGGGCAGAACTATGGCTACACCTTC
>TRBJ2-2|-|-|TRBV19|16
CASSRRPLPNTGELFF
TGTGCCAGTAGCCGAAGGCCCCTGCCGAACACCGGGGAGCTGTTTTTT
>TRBJ2-3|-|-|TRBV10-3|17
CAISDLKGGTSTDTQYF
TGTGCCATCAGTGACCTCAAGGGGGGGACTAGCACAGATACGCAGTATTTT
>TRBJ2-3|-|few|TRBV9|15
CASTRTPSSTDTQYF
TGTGCCAGCACCAGGACTCCTTCTAGCACAGATACGCAGTATTTT
>TRBJ2-7|TRBD1|-|TRBV28|15
CASRIPGQGAIEQYF
TGTGCCAGCAGGATCCCGGGACAGGGGGCCATCGAGCAGTACTTC
>TRBJ2-7|-|-|TRBV4-2|16
CASSSAVAHQHYEQYF
TGTGCCAGCAGCTCGGCCGTAGCACATCAACACTACGAGCAGTACTTC
>TRBJ2-1|-|-|TRBV9|16
CASSVGRDPSYNEQFF
TGTGCCAGCAGCGTGGGGCGGGACCCCTCATACAATGAGCAGTTCTTC
>TRBJ1-1|-|-|TRBV6-6|11
CASSTGTEAFF
TGTGCCAGCAGCACAGGGACTGAAGCTTTCTTT
>TRBJ2-7|-|-|TRBV19|14
CASSILPRSYEQYF
TGTGCCAGTAGTATTCTACCTCGTTCCTACGAGCAGTACTTC
>TRBJ2-3|TRBD1|-|TRBV5-1|15
CASSRDRGGTDTQYF
TGCGCCAGCAGCAGGGACAGGGGGGGCACAGATACGCAGTATTTT
>TRBJ2-1|TRBD2|-|TRBV5-8|17
CASSRVAGGPRGGEQFF
TGTGCCAGCAGCCGGGTGGCGGGAGGGCCCCGAGGAGGTGAGCAGTTCTTC
>TRBJ2-3|-|-|TRBV14|17
CASSQLQGSPSTDTQYF
TGTGCCAGCAGCCAATTACAGGGATCGCCTAGCACAGATACGCAGTATTTT
>TRBJ1-2|-|few|TRBV7-9|13
CASSLVAGLGYTF
TGTGCCAGCAGCTTAGTGGCAGGGCTTGGCTACACCTTC
>TRBJ1-6|TRBD1|-|TRBV9|15
CASSAGQGASSPLHF
TGTGCCAGCAGCGCCGGACAGGGGGCATCTTCACCCCTCCACTTT
>TRBJ2-1|-|-|TRBV5-1|16
CASSLVGQSSYNEQFF
TGCGCCAGCAGCTTGGTTGGTCAGAGCTCCTACAATGAGCAGTTCTTC
>TRBJ2-1|-|-|TRBV11-3|12
CASSGEGNEQFF
TGTGCCAGCTCAGGAGAAGGCAATGAGCAGTTCTTC
>TRBJ1-1|-|-|TRBV7-9|15
CASSPKLGYPSEAFF
TGTGCCAGCAGCCCGAAGCTGGGATACCCCTCTGAAGCTTTCTTT
>TRBJ2-1|-|few|TRBV5-5|15
CASSFNNYEADEQFF
TGTGCCAGCAGCTTTAATAACTATGAGGCGGATGAGCAGTTCTTC